This passage covers 7 T cell receptor beta chains from one sample sequenced in a study of Tregs in tolerant kidney transplant recipients. Clones were sequenced by immunoSEQ multiplex PCR, and TCRdb holds only the in-frame ones, with some missing. The sample has tens of thousands of clones, about 92% seen once; the top ten hold 4.5% to 5%. The sequencing input was CD8+ T cells from blood. These receptors were taken from a human donor in good health.

This sequence joins TRBV6-5 and TRBJ2-1, with D uncertain. Germline V gene lookup returns CDR1 MNHEY and CDR2 SVGAGI. The CDR3 is made up of 14 amino acids. V was pared by 5 bases and J by 5 bases, with 13 bases between. The CDR3 protein is CASSISRGDNEQFF. The CDR3 bases are TGTGCCAGCAGTATCTCACGTGGGGACAATGAGCAGTTCTTC.

This chain uses TRBV5-8 with TRBJ1-1; D remains ambiguous. CDR3 length: 14 amino acids. CDR1 and CDR2 from the germline V gene are SGHTS and YDEGEE. V was shortened by 2 bases and J by 5 bases, with 13 bases between the two germline ends. For the CDR3, the DNA is TGTGCCAGCAGCTTTACTGGAGGAGGGACTGAAGCTTTCTTT. Protein product: CASSFTGGGTEAFF.

The genes are TRBV5-4 and TRBJ1-2; D not certain. The CDR3 is 16 residues long. Trimming cost V 4 bases and J 3 bases, with 19 bases left between them. Germline CDR1 is SGHNT and CDR2 is YYREEE (reference sequence). In DNA form, the CDR3 reads TGTGCCAGCAGCCAACTGGAGTCCAACAGATACTATGGCTACACCTTC. Its protein is CASSQLESNRYYGYTF.

On this clone: The junction and the germline gene differ at one end; a read error may be behind it. V is TRBV7-7 and J is TRBJ2-7; the match to TRBD2 covers 7 bases. This CDR3 has 15 residues. The V gene's germline CDR1 is SSHAT and CDR2 FNYEAQ (reference sequence). DNA for the CDR3: TGTGCTAGCAGCTTAGGGTTGGGAGGGGCGTACGAGCAGTACTTC. It codes for CASSLGLGGAYEQYF.

This chain links TRBV28 with TRBJ2-2, with TRBD2 as a possible D gene (5 bases). Germline V CDR1 and CDR2: MDHEN, SYDVKM. The CDR3 totals 23 residues. Trimming removed 6 bases at V and 5 bases at J, with 40 bases between. This CDR3 is CASSPLPHHLVGRGLNFTGELFF. In DNA, the CDR3 is TGTGCCAGCAGCCCTTTACCCCACCATCTCGTCGGGCGCGGGCTCAATTTTACCGGGGAGCTGTTTTTT.

The genes are TRBV10-2 and TRBJ2-3, with 14 positions matching TRBD2. V shed 0 bases and J 0 bases; nucleotides not matched to a gene: 5. The length of the CDR3 is 19 residues. The germline V gene encodes CDR1 WSHSY and CDR2 SAAADI. The CDR3 coding sequence is TGCGCCAGCAGTGAGTCCTCGGGACTAGCGGGAGTAAGCACAGATACGCAGTATTTT. It codes for CASSESSGLAGVSTDTQYF.

The V call is TRBV5-1, the J call TRBJ2-7; the D gene could be TRBD1 or TRBD2 (5 bases each). The CDR3 extends over 13 amino acids. Germline V CDR1 and CDR2: SGHRS, YFSETQ. Trimming pared 2 bases from V and 7 bases from J, leaving 13 bases between. The CDR3 spells CASSFTTGREQYF. DNA of the CDR3: TGCGCCAGCAGCTTTACTACGGGACGTGAGCAGTACTTC.